The T cell receptor beta chain described here comes from a study of cytomegalovirus exposure and HLA in healthy donors. The table lists this clone with a count of one. Its antigen is undetermined. Findings and limits, study-wide: Accurate predictions that matched the HLA-A and HLA-B alleles of most subjects were reportedly made from TCR beta sequences. High specificity and sensitivity for cytomegalovirus status were reported for the classifier. Sequencing likely produced, as an artifact, a cluster of highly shared sequence variants. Upon later analysis, HLA-associated TCR beta chains proved more clonally expanded than other, equally common chains.

PCR primers comprised 60 Vbeta and 13 Jbeta primers. Sequencing was performed with immunoSEQ multiplex PCR; in TCRdb, only in-frame clones are kept and a portion is missing. This table holds tens of thousands of clones, roughly 72% found once. Input material: PBMCs. The sequence was collected from a woman in her thirties in good health and CMV-seropositive.

The CDR3 region is CASSSRGRPGYTF. CDR3 sequence (DNA): TGTGCCAGCAGTTCCAGGGGACGGCCTGGCTACACCTTC. The V call is TRBV27, the J call TRBJ1-2; possibly TRBD1 for D (6 bases). The V gene's germline CDR1 is MNHEY and CDR2 SMNVEV (reference sequence). V gave up 4 bases and J gave up 7 bases, with 13 bases separating them. The CDR3 extends over 13 amino acids.